Sequencing of this TCR beta chain was carried out in a study of T cell responses to AZD1222 COVID-19 vaccine. As concerns this clone: Antigen unknown.

Profiling relied on immunoSEQ multiplex PCR, and the TCRdb table lists in-frame clones only, not all of them. The table lists approximately 70,000 clones, 80% of them singletons. Trimming cost V 2 bases and J 1 base; bases outside gene matches: 3. The CDR3 contains 16 residues. Germline V gene sequence: CDR1 SGHTA, CDR2 FQGNSA. Study-wide results and caveats: Recipients of two AZD1222 doses showed rising Spike-specific TCR breadth and depth.

The chain recombines TRBV7-2 with TRBJ2-5; 11 positions agree with TRBD2. This TCR was recovered from an adult who received the AZD1222 COVID-19 vaccine. The sample in question was peripheral blood, obtained 28 days after the second AZD1222 dose. The CDR3: CASSLYTSGGQETQYF. The CDR3 DNA sequence: TGTGCCAGCAGCTTATACACTAGCGGGGGCCAAGAGACCCAGTACTTC.